This TCR beta chain was sequenced during a study of beta chain features in type 1 diabetes. The study, taken as a whole, reports: Equally in patients and controls, shorter templates might have been favored by PCR. People with Type 1 diabetes carried modestly yet significantly shorter TCRB CDR3s in all four CD4+ subsets. The naive, central memory and Treg TCRB repertoires showed an apparent similarity that was greater among patients than among healthy donors.

This clone was observed a few times. Its antigen is unidentified. This CDR3 is 13 amino acids long. The V end lost 2 bases, the J end lost 2 bases, and 5 bases lay between the germline ends. Per the germline V gene, CDR1 is KGHSH and CDR2 is LQKENI. Isolated RNA was reverse transcribed in full, so expressed TCRB transcripts were sequenced. Some clones are missing from TCRdb's copy, which holds only in-frame ones; the method was immunoSEQ multiplex PCR. The sample has 680,000 or so clones, roughly an eighth seen once; the top ten hold approximately 0.021%. The sample was naive CD4+ T cells from blood. The chain is built from TRBV18 and TRBJ2-3; no firm D call. This sequence originates from a man aged 18 to 29 with type 1 diabetes. Here the CDR3 reads CASSPEDTDTQYF. DNA for the CDR3: TGTGCCAGCTCACCAGAGGACACAGATACGCAGTATTTT.